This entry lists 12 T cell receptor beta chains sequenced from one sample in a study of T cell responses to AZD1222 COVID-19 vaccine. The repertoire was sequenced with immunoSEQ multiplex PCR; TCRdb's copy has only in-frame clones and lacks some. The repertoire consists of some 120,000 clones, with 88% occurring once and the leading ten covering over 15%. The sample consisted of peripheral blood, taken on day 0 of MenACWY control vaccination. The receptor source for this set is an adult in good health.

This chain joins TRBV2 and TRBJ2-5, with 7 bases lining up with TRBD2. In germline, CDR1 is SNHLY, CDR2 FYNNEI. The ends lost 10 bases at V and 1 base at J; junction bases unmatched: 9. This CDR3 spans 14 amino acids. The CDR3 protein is CANLTPGGQETQYF. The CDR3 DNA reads TGTGCCAACTTGACTCCGGGGGGCCAAGAGACCCAGTACTTC.

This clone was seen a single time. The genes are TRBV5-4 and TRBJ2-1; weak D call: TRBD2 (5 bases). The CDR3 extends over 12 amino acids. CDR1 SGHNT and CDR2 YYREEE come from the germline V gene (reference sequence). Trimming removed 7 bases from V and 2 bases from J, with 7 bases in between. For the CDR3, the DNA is TGTGCCAGCGGCGGGCCCTACAATGAGCAGTTCTTC. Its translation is CASGGPYNEQFF.

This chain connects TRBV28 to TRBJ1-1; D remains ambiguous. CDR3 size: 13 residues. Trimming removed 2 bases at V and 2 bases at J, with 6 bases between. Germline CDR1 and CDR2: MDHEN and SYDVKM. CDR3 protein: CASSLGQNTEAFF. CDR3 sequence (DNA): TGTGCCAGCAGTTTAGGGCAAAACACTGAAGCTTTCTTT.

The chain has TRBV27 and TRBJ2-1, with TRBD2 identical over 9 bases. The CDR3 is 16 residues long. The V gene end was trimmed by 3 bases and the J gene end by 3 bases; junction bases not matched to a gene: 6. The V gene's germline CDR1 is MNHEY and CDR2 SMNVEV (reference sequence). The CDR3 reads CASSLWGGRDYNEQFF. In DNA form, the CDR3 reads TGTGCCAGCAGTTTGTGGGGCGGGAGGGACTACAATGAGCAGTTCTTC.

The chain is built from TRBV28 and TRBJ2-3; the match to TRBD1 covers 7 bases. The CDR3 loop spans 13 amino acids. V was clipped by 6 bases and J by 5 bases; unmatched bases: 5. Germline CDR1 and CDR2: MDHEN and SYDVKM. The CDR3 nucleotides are TGTGCCAGCAGCGAGACAGGGAAAGATACGCAGTATTTT. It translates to CASSETGKDTQYF.

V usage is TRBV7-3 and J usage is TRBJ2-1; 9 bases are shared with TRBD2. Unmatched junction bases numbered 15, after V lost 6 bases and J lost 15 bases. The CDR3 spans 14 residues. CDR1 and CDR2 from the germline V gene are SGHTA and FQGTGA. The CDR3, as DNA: TGTGCCAGCAGTCTTAAGGAACTAGCGGGCCGCCGGTTCTTC. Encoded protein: CASSLKELAGRRFF.

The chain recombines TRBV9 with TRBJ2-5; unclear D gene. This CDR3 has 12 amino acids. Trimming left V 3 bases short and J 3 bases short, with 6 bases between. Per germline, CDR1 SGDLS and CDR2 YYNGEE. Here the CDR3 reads CASSAEEETQYF. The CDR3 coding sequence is TGTGCCAGCAGCGCCGAGGAAGAGACCCAGTACTTC.

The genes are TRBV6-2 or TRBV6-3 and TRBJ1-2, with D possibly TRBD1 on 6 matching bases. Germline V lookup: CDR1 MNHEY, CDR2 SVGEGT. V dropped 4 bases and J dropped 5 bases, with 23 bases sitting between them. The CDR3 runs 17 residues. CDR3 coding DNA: TGTGCCAGCAGTTTAATCCCCGGGGGCGCGACGGGTTATGGCTACACCTTC. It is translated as CASSLIPGGATGYGYTF.

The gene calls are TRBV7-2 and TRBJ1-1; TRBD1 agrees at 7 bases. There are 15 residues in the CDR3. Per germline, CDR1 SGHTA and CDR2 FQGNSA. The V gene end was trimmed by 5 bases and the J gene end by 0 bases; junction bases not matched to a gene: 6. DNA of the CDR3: TGTGCCAGCAGCAGCGCCGGGACAGTGAACACTGAAGCTTTCTTT. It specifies CASSSAGTVNTEAFF.

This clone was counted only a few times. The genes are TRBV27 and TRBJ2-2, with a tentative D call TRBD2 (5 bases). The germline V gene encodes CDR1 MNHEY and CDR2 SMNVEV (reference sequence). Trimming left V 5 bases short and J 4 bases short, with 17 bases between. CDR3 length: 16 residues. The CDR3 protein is CASSPFLGSPTGELFF. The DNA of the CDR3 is TGTGCCAGCAGTCCGTTCCTGGGGAGTCCCACCGGGGAGCTGTTTTTT.

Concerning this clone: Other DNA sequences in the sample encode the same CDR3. The CDR3 sequence is CASSQNRGQETQYF. CDR3 nucleotide sequence: TGTGCCAGCAGCCAGAACAGGGGGCAAGAGACCCAGTACTTC. This chain links TRBV14 with TRBJ2-5; 8 bases agree with TRBD1. Germline CDR1 SGHDN, CDR2 FVKESK. Trimming at V came to 3 bases and at J to 2 bases, leaving 2 bases not matched to a gene. The CDR3 contains 14 residues.

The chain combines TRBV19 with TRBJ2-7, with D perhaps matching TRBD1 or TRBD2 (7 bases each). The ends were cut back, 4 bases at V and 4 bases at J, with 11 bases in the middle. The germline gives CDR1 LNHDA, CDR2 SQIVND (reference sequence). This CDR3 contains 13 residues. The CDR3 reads CASSTQGGYEQYF. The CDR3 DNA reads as TGTGCCAGTAGTACGCAGGGGGGGTACGAGCAGTACTTC.